The rows below give T cell receptor beta chains drawn from one sample of a study of radiation and T cells in renal cell carcinoma. Assay: immunoSEQ multiplex PCR; the TCRdb copy retains only in-frame clones and omits some. This sample has 140,000 or so clones, with 80% to 90% found just once. The sequencing here drew on blood, taken from a patient whose treatment included radiotherapy and nephrectomy. Receptors originate from a woman aged 45-65 years with renal cell carcinoma. The CDR3 runs from the conserved cysteine through the conserved F or W. Fields, in order: J gene, clone size, D gene, V gene, CDR3 DNA, CDR3 protein. A D gene is named only where the DNA matches it firmly. Expanded clones are given a class, and other clones once, few, many or no size at all.

TRBJ2-7,once,TRBD1,TRBV7-9,TGTGCCAGCAGCTTAGGAGGTACAGGGGGCCACGAGCAGTACTTC,CASSLGGTGGHEQYF
TRBJ2-3,.,TRBD2,TRBV7-6,TGTGCCAGAGGGACGGATAGCGGGAGGGCCGTGGCAGATACGCAGTATTTT,CARGTDSGRAVADTQYF
TRBJ1-4,.,.,TRBV27,TGTGCCAGCAGCCCGGGGGGGGTCCCTAATGAAAAACTGTTTTTT,CASSPGGVPNEKLFF
TRBJ1-1,.,.,TRBV4-1,TGCGCCAGCAGCCAAGAAGAGCGAACTGAAGCTTTCTTT,CASSQEERTEAFF
TRBJ2-3,once,TRBD2,TRBV28,TGTGCCAGCAGTTTATCGTGGACTAGCGGTCTTAGCACAGATACGCAGTATTTT,CASSLSWTSGLSTDTQYF
TRBJ1-2,.,TRBD1,TRBV6-1,TGTGCCAGCAGTGAAGACGGGACAGGTGACTATGGCTACACCTTC,CASSEDGTGDYGYTF
TRBJ1-2,.,TRBD1,TRBV19,TGTGCCAGTTCGGGACAGAGGAAAAATGGCTACACCTTC,CASSGQRKNGYTF
TRBJ2-7,.,TRBD1,TRBV5-4,TGTGCCAGCAGCTTGGGTGGACAGGGGGGCCACGAGCAGTACTTC,CASSLGGQGGHEQYF
TRBJ2-7,.,TRBD2,TRBV28,TGTGCCAGCAAGGTCGGGGGGGCCCACGAGCAGTACTTC,CASKVGGAHEQYF
TRBJ1-6,.,TRBD1,TRBV28,TGTGCCAGCAGACAGAGAGGGAGGGGGCGATCACCCCTCCACTTT,CASRQRGRGRSPLHF
TRBJ1-6,few,.,TRBV30,TGTGCCTGGTCGCGACTTAGGGCTGGTTCACCCCTCCACTTT,CAWSRLRAGSPLHF
TRBJ2-2,.,.,TRBV5-6,TGTGCCAGCAGCTTTACCGGGAACACCGGGGAGCTGTTTTTT,CASSFTGNTGELFF
TRBJ1-5,.,TRBD1,TRBV6-5,TGTGCCAGCAAGACAGGGGCCGCCTCGTGGCCCCAGCATTTT,CASKTGAASWPQHF
TRBJ1-4,.,.,TRBV9,TGTGCCAGCAGCGTAGGGACCCGACCAGCTAATGAAAAACTGTTTTTT,CASSVGTRPANEKLFF
TRBJ2-5,.,.,TRBV5-1,TGCGCCAGCAGCTTGCAGGGGCTATCGAGGGAGACCCAGTACTTC,CASSLQGLSRETQYF
TRBJ2-7,.,TRBD1,TRBV7-2,TGTGCCAGCAGCTTAAATCCAGGGGGCTACGAGCAGTACTTC,CASSLNPGGYEQYF
TRBJ1-4,few,.,TRBV4-3,TGCGCCAGCAGCCAAGATTGGGGATCCGGCGGGAAACTGTTTTTT,CASSQDWGSGGKLFF
TRBJ2-7,.,.,TRBV18,TGTGCCAGCTCACCAGTCCCTCCAGGGAACAGCGAGCAGTACTTC,CASSPVPPGNSEQYF
TRBJ1-2,.,.,TRBV28,TGTGCCAGCAGTTTAAGGGAAGGGACGGGCTATGGCTACACCTTC,CASSLREGTGYGYTF
TRBJ1-2,once,.,TRBV7-9,TGTGCCAGCAGCTTAATAGGGAACTATGGCTACACCTTC,CASSLIGNYGYTF
TRBJ2-4,.,TRBD2,TRBV19,TGTGCCAGTAGCATTACTAGCGGACTAGCCAAAAACATTCAGTACTTC,CASSITSGLAKNIQYF
TRBJ1-4,.,.,TRBV19,TGTGCCAGTAGCCCCGGTTGGGGGACTAATGAAAAACTGTTTTTT,CASSPGWGTNEKLFF
TRBJ1-3,.,.,TRBV2,TGTGCCAGCAGTGTTCAGGGCTCTGGAAACACCATATATTTT,CASSVQGSGNTIYF
TRBJ2-3,once,.,TRBV5-1,TGCGCCAGCAGCTCAGGGTCCACAGATACGCAGTATTTT,CASSSGSTDTQYF
TRBJ1-5,once,.,TRBV5-1,TGCGCCAGCAGCTTGAGCGGACAAAGCAATCAGCCCCAGCATTTT,CASSLSGQSNQPQHF
TRBJ2-7,.,.,TRBV9,TGTGCCAGCAGCGTAGTAATGGGTGACGAGCAGTACTTC,CASSVVMGDEQYF
TRBJ2-6,.,.,TRBV14,TGTGCCAGCAGCCGCGCGGCCAACGTCCTGACTTTC,CASSRAANVLTF
TRBJ2-3,.,TRBD1,TRBV10-2,TGCGCCAGCAGTGACGGAGACAGGGGGGTTTGGGCAGATACGCAGTATTTT,CASSDGDRGVWADTQYF
TRBJ2-7,.,.,TRBV7-9,TGTGCCAGCAGCAATGACAGACGCGAGCAGTACTTC,CASSNDRREQYF
TRBJ1-2,.,.,TRBV2,TGTGCCAGCAGTGAAATGGCGGACTATGGCTACACCTTC,CASSEMADYGYTF
TRBJ2-7,.,TRBD2,TRBV7-2,TGTGCCAGCAGCTCCGGACTAGCGGGGGGCTCCCCCTACGAGCAGTACTTC,CASSSGLAGGSPYEQYF
TRBJ1-1,.,.,TRBV5-1,TGCGCCAGCAGCTTGGAGGTGAACACTGAAGCTTTCTTT,CASSLEVNTEAFF
TRBJ2-7,.,.,TRBV6-1,TGTGCCAGCACCTTCATGGACTCCGCCGGCGAGCAGTACTTC,CASTFMDSAGEQYF
TRBJ2-7,once,.,TRBV9,TGTGCCAGCACCCTTTCACCACAGGGTGGCGAGCAGTACTTC,CASTLSPQGGEQYF
TRBJ1-4,.,.,TRBV11-1,TGTGCCAGCAAGAGAGGGTTCTCAGGAGAAAAACTGTTTTTT,CASKRGFSGEKLFF
TRBJ1-1,.,.,TRBV5-1,TGCGCCAGCAGCTTGATTGGGGCGGAGAACACTGAAGCTTTCTTT,CASSLIGAENTEAFF
TRBJ2-7,.,.,TRBV30,TGTGCCTGGAGTGGACAGCATTACGAGCAGTACTTC,CAWSGQHYEQYF
TRBJ2-3,.,TRBD2,TRBV4-2,TGTGCCAGCAGCCTACCGGCCGGGACTAGCGGGGGGCCTGGAGATACGCAGTATTTT,CASSLPAGTSGGPGDTQYF
TRBJ2-7,few,.,TRBV28,TGTGCCAGCAGTTCCCCGGTGACCTACGAGCAGTACTTC,CASSSPVTYEQYF
TRBJ2-3,once,.,TRBV6-5,TGTGCCAGCAGTCCCATACGGACTGTCGGTACGCAGTATTTT,CASSPIRTVGTQYF
TRBJ2-5,.,.,TRBV5-1,TGCGCCAGCAGCGAAAGAAGTCTAGTTCCGGAGACCCAGTACTTC,CASSERSLVPETQYF
TRBJ1-4,.,.,TRBV11-2,TGTGCCAGCTCGAGGGATTCCACTAATGAAAAACTGTTTTTT,CASSRDSTNEKLFF
TRBJ2-7,.,.,TRBV5-1,TGCGCCAGCAGCTTGGCCCCACCGGCCAACGAGCAGTACTTC,CASSLAPPANEQYF
TRBJ2-5,.,.,TRBV15,TGTGCCACCAGCAGACTACCAGGGGTGGGGACCCAGTACTTC,CATSRLPGVGTQYF
TRBJ2-5,.,TRBD2,TRBV4-3,TGCGCCAGCAGCCAATCACGGTGGGGACTAGCGCGAGAGACCCAGTACTTC,CASSQSRWGLARETQYF
TRBJ2-6,.,.,TRBV18,TGTGCCAGCTCACCACCGGGGCCAGGCCCCACTGGGGCCAACGTCCTGACTTTC,CASSPPGPGPTGANVLTF
TRBJ2-1,once,.,TRBV5-4,TGTGCCAGCAGCCGCCCGGGACTCTCCTACAATGAGCAGTTCTTC,CASSRPGLSYNEQFF
TRBJ2-7,.,.,TRBV7-2,TGTGCCAGCAGCCCAGCAGGGTCCGAGCAGTACTTC,CASSPAGSEQYF
TRBJ2-5,.,.,TRBV18,TGTGCCAGCTCACCAGGCGAGACCCAGTACTTC,CASSPGETQYF
TRBJ2-5,.,.,TRBV28,TGTGCCAGCAGTTTATCGGAGCCCAGGACCCAGTACTTC,CASSLSEPRTQYF
TRBJ1-4,.,.,TRBV7-2,TGTGCCAGCAGCTGGGGGAGGGAAAAACTGTTTTTT,CASSWGREKLFF
TRBJ2-7,once,.,TRBV27,TGTGCCAGCAGTTTATCGGGGGCCTACGAGCAGTACTTC,CASSLSGAYEQYF
TRBJ2-3,.,.,TRBV10-1,TGCGCCAGCAGTGAGGACCGGTACTCGCAGTATTTT,CASSEDRYSQYF
TRBJ1-1,once,.,TRBV6-5,TGTGCCAGCAGTTACCGGCAAGGGGGCACTGAAGCTTTCTTT,CASSYRQGGTEAFF
TRBJ2-1,.,TRBD2,TRBV7-9,TGTGCCAGCAGCTTAGCTGTTAGCGGGAGGTCCTACAATGAGCAGTTCTTC,CASSLAVSGRSYNEQFF
TRBJ1-1,.,TRBD1,TRBV7-2,TGTGCCAGCAGCTTAGACAGGGGGCTGAACACTGAAGCTTTCTTT,CASSLDRGLNTEAFF
TRBJ2-7,.,.,TRBV15,TGTGCCACCAGCAGAGATAACAGGAGGGAGCAGTACTTC,CATSRDNRREQYF
TRBJ2-1,.,TRBD2,TRBV7-2,TGTGCCAGCAGCTTGGCGGGGGGCACCTACAATGAGCAGTTCTTC,CASSLAGGTYNEQFF
TRBJ2-1,.,TRBD2,TRBV18,TGTGCCAGCTCACCGACTAGCGAATCCTACAATGAGCAGTTCTTC,CASSPTSESYNEQFF
TRBJ2-7,once,TRBD1,TRBV15,TGTGCCACCAGCAGAGATGGGAATTTTGGACAGGCCTACGAGCAGTACTTC,CATSRDGNFGQAYEQYF